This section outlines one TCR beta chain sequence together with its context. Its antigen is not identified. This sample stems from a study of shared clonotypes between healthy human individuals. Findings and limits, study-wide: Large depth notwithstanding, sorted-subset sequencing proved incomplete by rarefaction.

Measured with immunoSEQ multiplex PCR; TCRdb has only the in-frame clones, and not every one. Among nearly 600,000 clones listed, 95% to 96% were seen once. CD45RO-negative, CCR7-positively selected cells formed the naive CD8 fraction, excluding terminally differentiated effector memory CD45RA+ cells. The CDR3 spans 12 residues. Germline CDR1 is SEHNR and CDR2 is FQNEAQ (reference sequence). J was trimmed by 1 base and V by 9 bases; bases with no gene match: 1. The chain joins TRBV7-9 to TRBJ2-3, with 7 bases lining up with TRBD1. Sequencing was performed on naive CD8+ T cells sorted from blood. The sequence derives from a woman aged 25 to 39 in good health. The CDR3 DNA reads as TGTGCCAGTGACAGGGGCACAGATACGCAGTATTTT. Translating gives CASDRGTDTQYF.